What follows describes a single T cell receptor (beta chain). Its matching antigen is unknown. The DNA is omitted, as the CDR3 cannot be located on it reliably, and the CDR3 follows TCRdb's listing. The assay was immunoSEQ multiplex PCR, and TCRdb's table has in-frame clones only and misses some. Found here are about 77,000 clones, roughly 90% of them singletons; the top ten hold approximately 4.5%. Counting both end residues, the CDR3 totals 18 amino acids. This record belongs to a study of T cell responses to AZD1222 COVID-19 vaccine. Points from the study as a whole: Only five to seven AZD1222 recipients tested seropositive at baseline. There were mostly white British donors and more females than males, and clonal diversity was possibly underestimated. Compared with day 0, the breadth and depth of the Spike-specific TCR repertoire rose significantly after two doses of AZD1222. Repertoires were collected only later (after the peak T cell response had occurred).

Sample: peripheral blood, taken 28 days after the second AZD1222 dose. The rearrangement joins TRBV12-2 to TRBJ2-2; the table gives TRBD2 as D, unverified against the DNA. TRBV12-2 is termed a pseudogene. This TCR was sampled from an adult who received the AZD1222 COVID-19 vaccine. This chain's CDR3 is CASRAWGSGTSYTGELFF.